This TCR beta chain was captured in a study of shared clonotypes between healthy human individuals. The study, taken as a whole, reports: Across subsets, estimated richness was generally greater for naive than for memory populations. Generation probability values for non-shared clonotypes were lower than those for clonotypes shared by all four donors.

Notes on this clone: Its antigen is still unknown.

CDR1 is SEHNR, CDR2 FQNEAQ, per germline (reference sequence). J gave up 8 bases and V 3 bases, and 11 bases lay outside the gene matches. This CDR3 is 15 amino acids long. DNA at approximately 200 ng, about 30,000 T cell genomes, went into sorted-subset replicate PCRs. The protocol was immunoSEQ multiplex PCR, while the TCRdb copy is restricted to in-frame clones and leaves out a portion. The sample holds some 1.5 million clones, 95% to 99% seen once. The TCR originated in a man in his thirties or forties in good health. The chain recombines TRBV7-9 with TRBJ1-2, with TRBD1 matching 8 bases. Sequencing was carried out using naive CD4+ T cells sorted from blood. Subset specified: CD45RA+ positively selected. In DNA form, the CDR3 reads TGTGCCAGCAGCTTCACTCCGGGACAGGTCGGGGGCTACACCTTC. Amino acids: CASSFTPGQVGGYTF.